This TCR beta chain is from a study of T cells in Graves' hyperthyroidism and ophthalmopathy. Germline CDR1 and CDR2: LGHDT and YNNKEL (reference sequence). The ends lost 4 bases at V and 6 bases at J; junction bases unmatched: 3. This CDR3 has 13 residues. This clonotype was seen repeatedly, ten times or more. Antigen specificity is unknown. Each person with ophthalmopathy scored at least 3 on the Clinical Activity Score, reached NOSPECS grade 4 or higher, and had been ill under 3 months. Lactation, pregnancy, other autoimmune disease or uncontrolled infection excluded patients. Around 10 ml of fresh peripheral blood supplied the PBMCs. RNA transcripts were the template for amplifying TCR beta CDR3 regions. The TCR CDR3 was amplified in a first-round RT-PCR using the HTBI primer set. TCRdb used MiXCR to reprocess the multiplex PCR reads, holding one entry per CDR3 protein. The sample lists roughly 400,000 distinct CDR3 sequences; over 13% were seen once.

Study findings and constraints: Among clonotypes expanded in thyroid above 0.001, most were also found in blood.

The V gene is TRBV3-1, the J gene TRBJ2-7; TRBD2 matches at 10 bases. This TCR derives from a man between 45 and 60 years old with Graves' ophthalmopathy. The specimen was blood. The CDR3 DNA sequence: TGTGCCAGCAGCCTCCTAGCGGGAGTCGAGCAGTACTTC. Amino acids: CASSLLAGVEQYF.